The 23 T cell receptor beta chains listed next were all sequenced from one sample in a study of prognosis after radiotherapy for stage I lung cancer. The TCR beta CDR3 region was amplified from genomic DNA, with two rounds of multiplex PCR being used for the amplification. The first round of PCR was done with primers that matched each TRBV and TRBJ gene. MiXCR was run by TCRdb on the multiplex PCR reads, yielding one entry per CDR3 protein. The table records around 15,000 distinct CDR3 sequences, roughly 49% of them present only once. Source: PBMCs, taken before or after stereotactic body radiation therapy (not recorded which). The receptors were sampled from a donor of 50 years or more with non-small cell lung cancer.

This clonotype has a single count. One end of the junction varies from germline; a read error may be responsible. V is TRBV9 and J is TRBJ2-2, with D perhaps being TRBD1 or TRBD2 (5 bases each). CDR1 and CDR2 from the germline V gene are SGDLS and YYNGEE. CDR3 length: 17 amino acids. This CDR3 reads CASSLQDSGPNTGELFF. The CDR3 DNA follows: TGTGCCAGCAGCTTACAGGATTCAGGGCCGAACACCGGGGAGCTATTTTTT.

This clonotype was seen ten or more times. The chain uses TRBV18 and TRBJ2-7; TRBD1 matches 8 bases. The length of the CDR3 is 15 residues. Germline V gene data show CDR1 as KGHSH and CDR2 as LQKENI. Unmatched junction bases numbered 10, after V lost 3 bases and J lost 6 bases. The chain's CDR3 is CASSPIGQGSPEQYF. The CDR3 DNA follows: TGTGCCAGCTCACCTATAGGACAGGGTTCCCCCGAGCAGTACTTC. The variable domain in full, completed from reference TRBV18 and TRBJ2-7, reads NAGVMQNPRHLVRRRGQEARLRCSPMKGHSHVYWYRQLPEEGLKFMVYLQKENIIDESGMPKERFSAEFPKEGPSILRIQQVVRGDSAAYFCASSPIGQGSPEQYFGPGTRLTVT.

The chain links TRBV6-2 or TRBV6-3 to TRBJ2-3; D uncertain. V was clipped by 7 bases and J by 2 bases, with 16 bases between them. The CDR3 sequence is 15 residues long. In germline, CDR1 is MNHEY, CDR2 SVGEGT. CDR3 bases: TGTGCCAGCATCCAAAGGGCGGTGGTCACAGATACGCAGTATTTT. This gives the protein CASIQRAVVTDTQYF.

This clonotype showed up many times. CDR3 sequence reads: CATSDSGTSAHNEQFF. The CDR3 DNA reads as TGTGCCACCAGTGATTCCGGGACTAGCGCCCACAATGAGCAGTTCTTC. The V call is TRBV24-1, the J call TRBJ2-1; 10 bases match TRBD2. After removal of 2 bases from V and 5 bases from J, the junction contained 5 bases not matched to a gene. Per germline, CDR1 KGHDR and CDR2 SFDVKD. This CDR3 has 16 amino acids.

Points on this clonotype: Given a far larger clone just one base away, this is likely a sequencing read error. The chain links TRBV6-5 to TRBJ2-2; D tentatively reads TRBD1 or TRBD2 (6 bases each). The CDR3 has 16 residues. Trimming removed 6 bases from V and 5 bases from J, with 19 bases in between. Germline CDR1 and CDR2: MNHEY and SVGAGI. DNA for the CDR3: TGTGCCAGCAGACTCGCTAGCTGGAGGGGGACCGGGGAGCTGTTTTTT. Translated, it gives CASRLASWRGTGELFF.

Note on this clonotype: The germline gene is not matched at one end of the junction; a read error may be the cause. This sequence joins TRBV6-1 and TRBJ2-1; 7 bases match TRBD1. The V gene's germline CDR1 is MNHNS and CDR2 SASEGT. The CDR3 loop spans 16 amino acids. The CDR3 sequence is CASSPPGQVFHNEQSF. The CDR3, as DNA: TGTGCCAGCAGTCCCCCCGGACAGGTGTTCCACAATGAGCAGTCCTTC.

Within the sample, this clonotype is medium-sized. The V call is TRBV20-1, the J call TRBJ1-2, with D perhaps matching TRBD1 (6 bases). The V end lost 0 bases, the J end lost 9 bases, and 14 bases lay between the germline ends. CDR1 and CDR2 from the germline V gene are DFQATT and SNEGSKA (reference sequence). There are 13 residues in the CDR3. The CDR3 region has the DNA TGCAGTGCTAGAGATTTACAGGGCGGGCGCTACACCTTC. Its translation: CSARDLQGGRYTF.

This clonotype was detected ten times or more. The J gene is TRBJ1-1, the V gene TRBV3-1; 10 positions agree with TRBD1. CDR1 and CDR2 from the germline V gene are LGHDT and YNNKEL (reference sequence). CDR3 length: 15 amino acids. V dropped 4 bases and J dropped 3; count of bases not matched to a gene: 5. CDR3 protein: CASSRAGQGDTEAFF. Written as DNA, the CDR3 is TGTGCCAGCAGCCGTGCAGGACAGGGGGACACTGAAGCTTTCTTT.

This chain uses TRBV7-2 with TRBJ1-2; weak D call: TRBD1 (6 bases). The CDR3 loop spans 14 amino acids. Germline assignment: CDR1 SGHTA and CDR2 FQGNSA. Trimming took off 1 base at V and 2 bases at J, with 8 bases between the two ends. The CDR3 DNA follows: TGTGCCAGCAGCTTAGTGCAGGGGAACTATGGCTACACCTTC. This sequence encodes CASSLVQGNYGYTF.

This clonotype was seen repeatedly, ten times or more. The J gene is TRBJ2-7, the V gene TRBV20-1; the D gene could be TRBD1 or TRBD2 (5 bases each). Germline lookup yields CDR1 DFQATT and CDR2 SNEGSKA (reference sequence). V shed 6 bases and J shed 1 base, with 22 bases lying between them. The CDR3 covers 16 residues. The CDR3 spells CSAPRGDRRWSYEQYF. CDR3 bases: TGCAGTGCCCCAAGAGGGGATCGGAGGTGGTCCTACGAGCAGTACTTC.

The rearrangement joins TRBV6-2 or TRBV6-3 to TRBJ2-7; D is possibly TRBD1 or TRBD2 (5 bases each). This CDR3 has 13 residues. Looked up from germline, CDR1 is MNHEY and CDR2 is SVGEGT. Trimming removed 0 bases at V and 5 bases at J, with 8 bases between. DNA of the CDR3: TGTGCCAGCAGTTACTCGGGACCTAACGAGCAGTACTTC. Protein sequence: CASSYSGPNEQYF.

Of note for this clonotype: Only one base separates this from a far larger clonotype, so it likely reflects a read error. The chain has TRBV6-9 and TRBJ2-1; D tentatively fits TRBD1 or TRBD2 (5 bases each). Germline CDR1 reads MNHGY; CDR2 reads SVAAGI. V was trimmed by 4 bases and J by 12 bases, leaving 22 bases between them. This CDR3 comprises 15 residues. The CDR3 bases are TGTGCCAGCAGTTTTTCACAGGTTGGGGACGGGGCGCAGTTCTTC. Translated: CASSFSQVGDGAQFF.

The rearrangement joins TRBV20-1 to TRBJ1-2; no clear D gene. This CDR3 region has 15 residues. The V end was cut by 0 bases, the J end by 3 bases, with 14 bases between. Germline values: CDR1 DFQATT, CDR2 SNEGSKA (reference sequence). CDR3 coding DNA: TGCAGTGCTAGAGAAAGAGTGACACAGCACTATGGCTACACCTTC. It codes for CSARERVTQHYGYTF.

Points on this clonotype: This may be a read error: a much more frequent sequence differs by one nucleotide. This chain uses TRBV20-1 with TRBJ2-4; D is ambiguous. Germline V lookup: CDR1 DFQATT, CDR2 SNEGSKA (reference sequence). V was trimmed by 5 bases and J by 3 bases, leaving 14 bases between them. The CDR3 extends over 14 amino acids. The CDR3 nucleotides are TGCAGTGCTCTGACTCTGGGCGGCAAAAACATTCAGTACTTC. Translated, it gives CSALTLGGKNIQYF.

The V gene is TRBV5-4, the J gene TRBJ2-3; D gene unclear. This CDR3 contains 16 residues. Trimming stripped 0 bases from V and 2 bases from J, with 13 bases between. The germline CDR1 and CDR2 sequences are SGHNT and YYREEE (reference sequence). CDR3 in DNA: TGTGCCAGCAGCTTGGCCCCGGGCCGAAACACAGATACGCAGTATTTT. Translation: CASSLAPGRNTDTQYF.

This clonotype occurred once. This chain links TRBV19 with TRBJ1-2, with D hard to call. Germline V gene sequence: CDR1 LNHDA, CDR2 SQIVND (reference sequence). The V end was cut by 5 bases, the J end by 4 bases, with 8 bases between. This CDR3 comprises 12 residues. CDR3 amino acids: CASSARSYGYTF. The CDR3 region has the DNA TGTGCCAGTAGTGCCCGGAGCTATGGCTACACCTTC. Complete variable domain (other parts from reference TRBV19 and TRBJ1-2): DGGITQSPKYLFRKEGQNVTLSCEQNLNHDAMYWYRQDPGQGLRLIYYSQIVNDFQKGDIAEGYSVSREKKESFPLTVTSAQKNPTAFYLCASSARSYGYTFGSGTRLTVV.

This clonotype was observed a handful of times. Just one base apart from a much larger clone, this may be a read error. The chain is built from TRBV25-1 and TRBJ2-2; tentatively, D is TRBD1 (5 bases). The germline V and J ends were trimmed by 8 bases and 4 bases, with 26 bases remaining between them. The germline V gene encodes CDR1 MGHDK and CDR2 SYGVNS. The CDR3 has 18 residues. The CDR3 region is CASGRPRQGSLGTGELFF. The CDR3 bases are TGTGCCAGCGGTCGACCGCGGCAGGGAAGTCTTGGCACCGGGGAGCTGTTTTTT.

The rearrangement joins TRBV28 to TRBJ1-1; perhaps TRBD1 as D (5 bases). Germline V gene data show CDR1 as MDHEN and CDR2 as SYDVKM. The CDR3 is 14 amino acids. Trimming removed 6 bases from V and 3 bases from J, with 14 bases in between. In DNA form, the CDR3 reads TGTGCCAGCAGGCGTGGGGGGTTGGACACTGAAGCTTTCTTT. Translated, it gives CASRRGGLDTEAFF.

This chain joins TRBV6-4 and TRBJ2-3; weak D call: TRBD2 (7 bases). The germline V and J ends were trimmed by 0 bases and 8 bases, with 15 bases remaining between them. Germline loops: CDR1 MRHNA, CDR2 SNTAGT. This CDR3 contains 15 residues. CDR3 residues: CASSDSPSGQTTQYF. CDR3 coding DNA: TGTGCCAGCAGTGACTCGCCTAGCGGACAGACTACGCAGTATTTT.

V and J are TRBV11-3 and TRBJ1-3, with TRBD1 as a possible D gene (5 bases). The CDR3 extends over 15 amino acids. V lost 3 bases, J lost 2 bases, and 11 bases lay in between. Germline CDR1 SGHNT, CDR2 YENEEA. CDR3 amino acids: CASSFSGTTGNTIYF. The CDR3 nucleotides are TGTGCCAGCAGCTTCTCCGGGACTACTGGAAACACCATATATTTT.

With regard to this clonotype: This may be a read error: a much more frequent sequence differs by one nucleotide. J is TRBJ2-1 and V is TRBV6-1; D uncertain. The V and J ends lost 11 bases and 8 bases respectively, with 10 bases between them. The germline CDR1 and CDR2 sequences are MNHNS and SASEGT. The length of the CDR3 is 10 residues. In DNA form, the CDR3 reads TGTGCCGCCGGGCTTTATGAGCAGTTCTTC. The encoded protein is CAAGLYEQFF.

The chain links TRBV19 to TRBJ2-2; tentatively, D is TRBD2 (5 bases). Trimming took 6 bases from V and 4 from J, leaving 15 bases between them. The CDR3 runs 15 residues. CDR1 and CDR2 from the germline V gene are LNHDA and SQIVND (reference sequence). The CDR3 DNA follows: TGTGCCAGTAGATCCGACCCCGGGGTCACCGGGGAGCTGTTTTTT. Its protein product is CASRSDPGVTGELFF.

The sample holds one count of this clonotype. Compared with germline, one end of the junction differs, possibly owing to a read error. This chain connects TRBV9 to TRBJ1-2; D is unclear. Germline CDR1 and CDR2: SGDLS and YYNGEE. This CDR3 is 15 amino acids long. CDR3 sequence reads: CASSSAIGPGYVYTF. In DNA, the CDR3 is TGTGCCAGCAGCTCCGCCATCGGACCCGGTTATGTCTACACCTTC.